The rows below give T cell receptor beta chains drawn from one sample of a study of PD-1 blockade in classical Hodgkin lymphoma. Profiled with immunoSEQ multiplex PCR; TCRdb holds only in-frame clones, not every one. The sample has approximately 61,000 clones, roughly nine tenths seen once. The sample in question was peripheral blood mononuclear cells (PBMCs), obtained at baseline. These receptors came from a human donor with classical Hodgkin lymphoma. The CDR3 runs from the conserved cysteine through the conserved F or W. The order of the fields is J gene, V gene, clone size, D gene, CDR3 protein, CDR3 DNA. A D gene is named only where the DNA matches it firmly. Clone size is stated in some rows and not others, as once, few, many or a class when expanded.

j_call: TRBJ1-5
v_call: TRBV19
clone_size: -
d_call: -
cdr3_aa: CASSIVQFNQPQHF
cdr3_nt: TGTGCCAGTAGTATAGTCCAGTTTAATCAGCCCCAGCATTTT

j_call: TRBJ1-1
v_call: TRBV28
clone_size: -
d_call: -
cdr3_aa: CASSSPGVAVSTEAFF
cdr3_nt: TGTGCCAGCAGTTCCCCGGGGGTTGCGGTAAGCACTGAAGCTTTCTTT

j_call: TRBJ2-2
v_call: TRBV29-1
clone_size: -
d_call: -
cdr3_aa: CSVGEPGELFF
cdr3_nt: TGCAGCGTTGGGGAGCCCGGGGAGCTGTTTTTT

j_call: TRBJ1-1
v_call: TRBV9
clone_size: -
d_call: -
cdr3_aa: CASSVEGGEAFF
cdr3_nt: TGTGCCAGCAGCGTAGAAGGGGGGGAGGCTTTCTTT

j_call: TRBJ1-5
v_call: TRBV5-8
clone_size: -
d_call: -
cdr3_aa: CASTTGRDSNQPQHF
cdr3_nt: TGTGCCAGCACTACGGGGAGGGATAGCAATCAGCCCCAGCATTTT

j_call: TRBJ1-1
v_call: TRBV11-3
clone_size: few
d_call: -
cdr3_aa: CASRSDPRTEAFF
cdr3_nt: TGTGCCAGCAGGTCGGACCCCCGAACTGAAGCTTTCTTT

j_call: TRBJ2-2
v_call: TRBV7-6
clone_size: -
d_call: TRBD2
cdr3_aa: CASSVAGGNTGELFF
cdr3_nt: TGTGCCAGCAGCGTAGCGGGGGGGAACACCGGGGAGCTGTTTTTT

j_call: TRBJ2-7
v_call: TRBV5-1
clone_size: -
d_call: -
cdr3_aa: CASSPRISYEQYF
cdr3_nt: TGCGCCAGCAGCCCAAGAATCAGCTACGAGCAGTACTTC

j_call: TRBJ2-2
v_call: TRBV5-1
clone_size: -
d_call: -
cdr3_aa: CASSFGQTTGELFF
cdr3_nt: TGCGCCAGCAGCTTTGGACAGACCACCGGGGAGCTGTTTTTT

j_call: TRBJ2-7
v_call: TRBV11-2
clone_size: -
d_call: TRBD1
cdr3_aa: CASSLIRDRDYEQYF
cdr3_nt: TGTGCCAGCAGCTTAATTCGGGACAGAGACTACGAGCAGTACTTC

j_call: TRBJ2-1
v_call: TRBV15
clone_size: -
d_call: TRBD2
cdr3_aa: CATSDFQTSGEYNEQFF
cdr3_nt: TGTGCCACCAGCGACTTTCAGACTAGCGGGGAATACAATGAGCAGTTCTTC

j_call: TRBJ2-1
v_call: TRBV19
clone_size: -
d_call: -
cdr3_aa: CASSISLADEQFF
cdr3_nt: TGTGCCAGTAGTATAAGTCTAGCTGATGAGCAGTTCTTC

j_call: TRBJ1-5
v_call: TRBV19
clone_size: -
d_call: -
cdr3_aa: CASKSTRVLDQPQHF
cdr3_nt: TGTGCCAGTAAATCTACGAGGGTTTTAGATCAGCCCCAGCATTTT

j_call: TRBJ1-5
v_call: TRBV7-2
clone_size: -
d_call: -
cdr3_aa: CASSSGGHRGNQPQHF
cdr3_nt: TGTGCCAGCAGCTCTGGGGGGCATCGTGGCAATCAGCCCCAGCATTTT

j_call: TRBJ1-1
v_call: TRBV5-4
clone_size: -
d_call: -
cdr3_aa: CASSFWGDALEAFF
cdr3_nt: TGTGCCAGCAGCTTTTGGGGGGACGCCCTTGAAGCTTTCTTT

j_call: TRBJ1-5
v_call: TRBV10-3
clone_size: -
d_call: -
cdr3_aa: CAISETYTGLTQPQHF
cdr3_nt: TGTGCCATCAGTGAGACTTATACAGGGCTTACTCAGCCCCAGCATTTT

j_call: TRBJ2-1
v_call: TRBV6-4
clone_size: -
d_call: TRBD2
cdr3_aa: CASSPMGLAGSYNEQFF
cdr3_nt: TGTGCCAGCAGCCCAATGGGACTAGCGGGTAGCTACAATGAGCAGTTCTTC

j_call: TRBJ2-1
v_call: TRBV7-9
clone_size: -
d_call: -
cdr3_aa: CASSLLGDTNEQFF
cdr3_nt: TGTGCCAGCAGCTTGTTGGGGGACACCAATGAGCAGTTCTTC

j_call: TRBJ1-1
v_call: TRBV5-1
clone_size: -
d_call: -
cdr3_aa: CASTPAMNTEAFF
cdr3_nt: TGCGCCAGCACTCCAGCCATGAACACTGAAGCTTTCTTT

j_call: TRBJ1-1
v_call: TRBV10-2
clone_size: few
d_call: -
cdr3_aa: CASGGTEAFF
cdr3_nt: TGCGCCTCCGGAGGCACTGAAGCTTTCTTT

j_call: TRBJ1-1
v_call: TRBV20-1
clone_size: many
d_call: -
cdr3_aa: CSAGWGTEAFF
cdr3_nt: TGCAGCGCTGGTTGGGGCACTGAAGCTTTCTTT

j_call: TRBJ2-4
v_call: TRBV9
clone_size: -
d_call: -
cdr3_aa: CASSPGGGAKNIQYF
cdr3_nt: TGTGCCAGCAGCCCCGGAGGGGGGGCCAAAAACATTCAGTACTTC

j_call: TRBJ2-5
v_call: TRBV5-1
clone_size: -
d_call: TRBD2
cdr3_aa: CASSWRTGLAGETQYF
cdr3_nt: TGCGCCAGCAGCTGGAGAACGGGACTAGCGGGGGAGACCCAGTACTTC

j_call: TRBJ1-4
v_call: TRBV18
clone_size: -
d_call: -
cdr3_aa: CASQITRGNEKLFF
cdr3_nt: TGTGCCAGCCAGATAACCCGGGGGAATGAAAAACTGTTTTTT

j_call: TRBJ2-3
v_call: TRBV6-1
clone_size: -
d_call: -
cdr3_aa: CASSLGDTQYF
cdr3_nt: TGTGCCAGCAGCTTAGGGGATACGCAGTATTTT

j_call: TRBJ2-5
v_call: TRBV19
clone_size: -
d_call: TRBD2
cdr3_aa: CASSRGLAQETQYF
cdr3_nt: TGTGCCAGTAGTAGGGGACTAGCGCAAGAGACCCAGTACTTC

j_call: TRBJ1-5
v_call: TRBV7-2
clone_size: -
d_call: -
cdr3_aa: CASSLRGGYQPQHF
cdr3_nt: TGTGCCAGCAGCTTAAGAGGAGGGTATCAGCCCCAGCATTTT

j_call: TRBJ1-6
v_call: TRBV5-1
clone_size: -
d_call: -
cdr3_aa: CASSPEGRDSPLHF
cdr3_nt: TGCGCCAGCAGCCCCGAAGGGCGGGATTCACCCCTCCACTTT

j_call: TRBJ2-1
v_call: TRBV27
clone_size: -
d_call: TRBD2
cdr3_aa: CASSSSGGAWGEQFF
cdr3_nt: TGTGCCAGCAGCTCTAGCGGGGGGGCTTGGGGTGAGCAGTTCTTC

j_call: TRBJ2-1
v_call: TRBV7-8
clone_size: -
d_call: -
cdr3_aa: CASSLYRMPGYNEQFF
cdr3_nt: TGTGCCAGCAGCTTATACAGGATGCCTGGCTACAATGAGCAGTTCTTC

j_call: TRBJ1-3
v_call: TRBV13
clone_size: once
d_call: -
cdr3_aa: CASSHQGSSGNTIYF
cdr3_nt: TGTGCCAGCAGCCATCAAGGGAGTTCTGGAAACACCATATATTTT

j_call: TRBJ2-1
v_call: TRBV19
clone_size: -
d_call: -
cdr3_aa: CASSMGDGNNEQFF
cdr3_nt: TGTGCCAGTAGTATGGGGGACGGGAACAATGAGCAGTTCTTC

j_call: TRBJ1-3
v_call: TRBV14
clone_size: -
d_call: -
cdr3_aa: CASTNRAGSGNTIYF
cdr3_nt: TGTGCCAGCACCAACCGGGCGGGGTCTGGAAACACCATATATTTT

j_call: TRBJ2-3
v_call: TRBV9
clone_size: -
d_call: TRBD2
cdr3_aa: CASSLAGVTDTQYF
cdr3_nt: TGTGCCAGCAGCTTGGCGGGGGTGACAGATACGCAGTATTTT

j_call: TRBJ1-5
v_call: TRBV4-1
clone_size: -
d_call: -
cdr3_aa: CASSHLDQPQHF
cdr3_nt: TGCGCCAGCAGCCATCTAGATCAGCCCCAGCATTTT

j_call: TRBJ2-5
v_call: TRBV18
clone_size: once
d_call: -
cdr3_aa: CASSNLDSVKETQYF
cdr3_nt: TGTGCCAGCTCCAACCTAGACAGTGTTAAAGAGACCCAGTACTTC

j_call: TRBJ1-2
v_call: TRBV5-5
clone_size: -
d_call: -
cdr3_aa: CASSLALRRGYTF
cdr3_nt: TGTGCCAGCAGCTTGGCCCTTAGACGCGGCTACACCTTC

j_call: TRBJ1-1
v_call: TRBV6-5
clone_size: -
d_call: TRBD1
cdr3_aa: CASSSPGTGMNTEAFF
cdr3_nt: TGTGCCAGCAGTTCTCCCGGGACAGGCATGAACACTGAAGCTTTCTTT

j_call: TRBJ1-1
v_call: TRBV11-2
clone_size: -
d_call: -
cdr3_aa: CASSRLGQPEAFF
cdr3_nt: TGTGCCAGCAGCCGTTTGGGACAACCTGAAGCTTTCTTT

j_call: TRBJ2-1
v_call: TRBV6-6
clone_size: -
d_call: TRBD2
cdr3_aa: CASSYGSGGREQFF
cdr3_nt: TGTGCCAGCAGTTACGGGTCGGGGGGGCGAGAGCAGTTCTTC

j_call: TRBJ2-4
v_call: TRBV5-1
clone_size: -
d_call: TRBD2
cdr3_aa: CASSLSSGAKNIQYF
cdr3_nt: TGCGCCAGCAGCCTCTCTAGCGGGGCGAAAAACATTCAGTACTTC

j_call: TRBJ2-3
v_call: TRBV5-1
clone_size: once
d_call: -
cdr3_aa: CASSNRQDPNTQYF
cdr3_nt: TGCGCCAGCAGCAACAGACAGGACCCGAATACGCAGTATTTT

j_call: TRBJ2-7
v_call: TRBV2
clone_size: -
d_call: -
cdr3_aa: CASRIFEDPYEQYF
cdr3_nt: TGTGCCAGCAGGATTTTCGAGGACCCCTACGAGCAGTACTTC

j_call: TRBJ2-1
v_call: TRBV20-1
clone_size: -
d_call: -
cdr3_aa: CSAPTDSRQFF
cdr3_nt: TGCAGTGCTCCCACCGACAGCCGGCAGTTCTTC

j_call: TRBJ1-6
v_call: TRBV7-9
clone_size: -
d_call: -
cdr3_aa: CASSQHDKTGNRTPLHF
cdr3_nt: TGTGCCAGCAGCCAGCACGATAAGACCGGGAATCGGACTCCCCTCCACTTT

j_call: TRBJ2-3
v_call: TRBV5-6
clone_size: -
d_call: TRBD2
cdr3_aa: CASSWGGLISPLDTQYF
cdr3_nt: TGTGCCAGCAGCTGGGGGGGTCTTATTTCCCCGTTAGATACGCAGTATTTT

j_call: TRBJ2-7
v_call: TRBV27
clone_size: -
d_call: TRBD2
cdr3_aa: CASRRLGGGTSYEQYF
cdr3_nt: TGTGCCAGCAGGCGGCTAGGCGGGGGAACCTCCTACGAGCAGTACTTC

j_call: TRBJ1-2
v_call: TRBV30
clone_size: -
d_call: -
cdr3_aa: CAWRDRAGAYGYTF
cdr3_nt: TGTGCCTGGAGAGACCGAGCAGGGGCCTATGGCTACACCTTC

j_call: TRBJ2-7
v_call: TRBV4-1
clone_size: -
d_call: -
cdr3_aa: CASSQVGRGYEQYF
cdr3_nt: TGCGCCAGCAGCCAAGTCGGCAGGGGCTACGAGCAGTACTTC

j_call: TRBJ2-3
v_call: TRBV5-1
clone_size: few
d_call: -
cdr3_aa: CASSLGGPEDTQYF
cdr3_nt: TGCGCCAGCAGCTTGGGGGGGCCAGAAGATACGCAGTATTTT

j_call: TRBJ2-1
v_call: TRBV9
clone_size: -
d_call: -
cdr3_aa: CASSVGGPYNEQFF
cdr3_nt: TGTGCCAGCAGCGTAGGGGGGCCCTACAATGAGCAGTTCTTC

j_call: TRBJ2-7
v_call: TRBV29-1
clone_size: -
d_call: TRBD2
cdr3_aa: CSVEVGTSGEQYF
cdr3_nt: TGCAGCGTTGAAGTCGGGACTAGCGGTGAACAGTACTTC

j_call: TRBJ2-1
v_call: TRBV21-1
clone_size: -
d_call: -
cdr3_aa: CASSEQGQHKLSSEQFF
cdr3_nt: TGTGCCAGCAGCGAACAGGGACAGCACAAGCTTTCCAGTGAGCAGTTCTTC

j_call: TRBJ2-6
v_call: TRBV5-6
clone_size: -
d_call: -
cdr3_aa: CASSWPPLSLSGANVLTF
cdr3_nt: TGTGCCAGCAGCTGGCCCCCCTTGTCCCTCTCTGGGGCCAACGTCCTGACTTTC

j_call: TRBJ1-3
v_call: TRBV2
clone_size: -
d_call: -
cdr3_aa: CASIAGVPFSGNTIYF
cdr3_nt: TGTGCCAGCATCGCAGGGGTGCCCTTCTCTGGAAACACCATATATTTT

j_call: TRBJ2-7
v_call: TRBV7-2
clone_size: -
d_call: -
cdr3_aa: CASSNPGGMGYEQYF
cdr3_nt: TGTGCCAGCAGCAATCCCGGCGGCATGGGCTACGAGCAGTACTTC

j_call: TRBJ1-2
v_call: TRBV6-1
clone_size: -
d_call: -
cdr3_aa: CASSPQRQETYGYTF
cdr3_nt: TGTGCCAGCAGTCCACAAAGACAGGAAACCTATGGCTACACCTTC

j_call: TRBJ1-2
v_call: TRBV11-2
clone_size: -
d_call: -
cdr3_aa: CASSPWGGLFLQRGYGYTF
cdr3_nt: TGTGCCAGCAGCCCTTGGGGGGGTTTATTTCTACAGCGGGGCTATGGCTACACCTTC

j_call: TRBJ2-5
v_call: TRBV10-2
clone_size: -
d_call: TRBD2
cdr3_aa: CASSPAGGKDTQYF
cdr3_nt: TGCGCCAGCAGCCCAGCGGGGGGAAAAGATACCCAGTACTTC

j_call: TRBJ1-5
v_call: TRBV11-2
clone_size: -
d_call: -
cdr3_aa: CASSLDLSQPQHF
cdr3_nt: TGTGCCAGCAGCTTAGATTTGAGTCAGCCCCAGCATTTT